The 32 T cell receptor beta chains in this list originate from one sample, sequenced in a study of a mutant IDH1 vaccine in newly diagnosed glioma. The assay was immunoSEQ multiplex PCR, and TCRdb's table has in-frame clones only and misses some. The data contain tens of thousands of clones, about three quarters of them singletons. Documented time point: week 11, during vaccination. All doses held 300 ug of mutant IDH1 20-mer peptide, with topical imiquimod. These receptors have no identified antigens. Here the sequenced sample was peripheral blood mononuclear cells (PBMCs), taken from a glioma patient whose treatment included an IDH1 peptide vaccine. The source of these receptors is a man between 18 and 29 years old with glioma. Some clones in this sample may be carry-over from other donors' samples.

Written as DNA, the CDR3 is TGTGCCTCGACCCCATCGATGAACACTGAAGCTTTCTTT. It translates to CASTPSMNTEAFF. The chain links TRBV19 to TRBJ1-1; unclear D gene. This CDR3 comprises 13 residues. Between the trimmed V and J ends, which lost 11 bases and 0 bases, there was a span of 13 bases. Germline values: CDR1 LNHDA, CDR2 SQIVND (reference sequence). Combining the CDR3 with reference TRBV19 and TRBJ1-1 gives the whole variable domain DGGITQSPKYLFRKEGQNVTLSCEQNLNHDAMYWYRQDPGQGLRLIYYSQIVNDFQKGDIAEGYSVSREKKESFPLTVTSAQKNPTAFYLCASTPSMNTEAFFGQGTRLTVV.

V and J are TRBV7-9 and TRBJ2-7, with 12 bases fitting TRBD2. This CDR3 contains 17 residues. Germline V gives CDR1 SEHNR, CDR2 FQNEAQ (reference sequence). The junction had 7 bases not matched to a gene; V was cut back by 0 bases and J by 4 bases. CDR3 nucleotides: TGTGCCAGCAGCTTAGCGCTTAGGACTAGCGGGGCGTACGAGCAGTACTTC. It codes for CASSLALRTSGAYEQYF.

V usage is TRBV7-2 and J usage is TRBJ2-7, with no clear D. This CDR3 is 17 amino acids long. Trimming stripped 0 bases from V and 4 bases from J, with 19 bases between. CDR1 is SGHTA and CDR2 is FQGNSA in the germline V gene. As DNA, the CDR3 is TGTGCCAGCAGCTTAGCCTCCGCACCCCTTCGAGTATACGAGCAGTACTTC. Protein: CASSLASAPLRVYEQYF.

The V and J genes are TRBV6-4 and TRBJ1-1, with 7 bases lining up with TRBD1. The CDR3 spans 13 residues. CDR1 and CDR2 (germline): MRHNA, SNTAGT. Unmatched junction bases numbered 5, after V lost 9 bases and J lost 1 base. The CDR3 DNA follows: TGTGCCAGTTCAGGGGGTGAGAACACTGAAGCTTTCTTT. It encodes CASSGGENTEAFF.

The V call is TRBV29-1, the J call TRBJ1-2; D remains ambiguous. CDR3 size: 11 residues. The V and J ends lost 4 bases and 8 bases respectively, with 11 bases between them. CDR1 is SQVTM, CDR2 ANQGSEA, per germline. The CDR3: CSVVSGGGYTF. CDR3 DNA: TGCAGCGTTGTTAGCGGAGGAGGCTACACCTTC.

This clone showed up just a few times. V usage is TRBV7-8 and J usage is TRBJ1-2; TRBD1 matches at 8 bases. Losses at the gene ends were 4 bases for V and 6 bases for J; bases not matched to a gene: 7. CDR1 and CDR2 from the germline V gene are SGHVS and FQNEAQ. CDR3 size: 14 residues. The CDR3 protein is CASSSTGEGDGYTF. The DNA for the CDR3 is TGTGCCAGCAGCTCGACAGGGGAGGGGGATGGCTACACCTTC.

This chain links TRBV5-1 with TRBJ1-2; TRBD1 might be the D (6 bases). Germline V gene data show CDR1 as SGHRS and CDR2 as YFSETQ. The V end lost 1 base, the J end lost 2 bases, and 15 bases lay between the germline ends. The length of the CDR3 is 16 residues. The chain's CDR3 is CASSLSGGRRNYGYTF. DNA of the CDR3: TGCGCCAGCAGCTTGTCCGGGGGGCGACGGAACTATGGCTACACCTTC.

This chain joins TRBV7-2 and TRBJ1-2; D unresolved. V was shortened by 4 bases and J by 7 bases, with 16 bases between the two germline ends. CDR1 is SGHTA and CDR2 is FQGNSA in the germline V gene. The CDR3 totals 14 residues. The DNA for the CDR3 is TGTGCCAGCAGCTCCACCTTAAGGACCGTTGGCTACACCTTC. Its protein product is CASSSTLRTVGYTF. The complete variable domain, with remaining parts taken from reference TRBV7-2 and TRBJ1-2, reads GAGVSQSPSNKVTEKGKDVELRCDPISGHTALYWYRQSLGQGLEFLIYFQGNSAPDKSGLPSDRFSAERTGGSVSTLTIQRTQQEDSAVYLCASSSTLRTVGYTFGSGTRLTVV.

The rearrangement joins TRBV5-5 to TRBJ2-4, with 9 bases matching TRBD1. This CDR3 contains 17 residues. J was trimmed by 5 bases and V by 0 bases; bases with no gene match: 9. Germline V lookup: CDR1 SGHKS, CDR2 YYEKEE (reference sequence). The CDR3, as DNA: TGTGCCAGCAGCTTGGAACCGGAACAGGGGGCCCAAAACATTCAGTACTTC. Translated: CASSLEPEQGAQNIQYF.

This sequence joins TRBV6-5 and TRBJ2-2, with 9 bases that match TRBD2. CDR1 is MNHEY and CDR2 is SVGAGI in the germline V gene. After removal of 6 bases from V and 1 base from J, the junction contained 3 bases not matched to a gene. CDR3 length: 15 residues. The CDR3 here is CASRTSGWNTGELFF. The CDR3 DNA sequence: TGTGCCAGCAGGACTAGCGGATGGAACACCGGGGAGCTGTTTTTT.

The chain combines TRBV10-3 with TRBJ2-7; no clear D. CDR1 and CDR2 (germline): ENHRY, SYGVKD. The CDR3 spans 13 residues. Trimming left V 2 bases short and J 4 bases short, with 9 bases between. The CDR3 DNA reads as TGTGCCATCAGTGAGGCGGCCCGGTACGAGCAGTACTTC. Translation: CAISEAARYEQYF.

The chain uses TRBV7-9 and TRBJ1-5; 7 bases line up with TRBD1. Germline V gene data show CDR1 as SEHNR and CDR2 as FQNEAQ (reference sequence). This CDR3 comprises 17 residues. Trimming cost V 1 base and J 5 bases; bases outside gene matches: 11. The CDR3: CASSLGWGDSYDQPQHF. As DNA, the CDR3 is TGTGCCAGCAGCTTAGGCTGGGGGGACAGCTACGATCAGCCCCAGCATTTT.

The chain recombines TRBV5-6 with TRBJ2-5, with TRBD1 matching over 8 bases. After removal of 0 bases from V and 4 bases from J, the junction contained 11 bases not matched to a gene. Per germline, CDR1 SGHDT and CDR2 YYEEEE. CDR3 size: 17 residues. CDR3 coding DNA: TGTGCCAGCAGCTTGGGGACAGGGACGTTTGGGGGAGAGACCCAGTACTTC. Protein: CASSLGTGTFGGETQYF. The complete variable domain, with remaining parts taken from reference TRBV5-6 and TRBJ2-5, reads DAGVTQSPTHLIKTRGQQVTLRCSPKSGHDTVSWYQQALGQGPQFIFQYYEEEERQRGNFPDRFSGHQFPNYSSELNVNALLLGDSALYLCASSLGTGTFGGETQYFGPGTRLLVL.

This clone was recorded only once. This chain links TRBV7-9 with TRBJ1-2, with a possible D match to TRBD1 (6 bases). Germline V gene data show CDR1 as SEHNR and CDR2 as FQNEAQ (reference sequence). This CDR3 comprises 12 residues. V was cut by 5 bases and J by 4 bases, with 8 bases left in between. The CDR3 spells CASSEDSYGYTF. CDR3 DNA sequence: TGTGCCAGCAGCGAGGACAGCTATGGCTACACCTTC.

This clone was recorded a few times. The chain couples TRBV9 to TRBJ2-1; no firm D call. Between the trimmed V and J ends, which lost 4 bases and 4 bases, there was a span of 15 bases. CDR3 size: 15 residues. Germline CDR1 and CDR2: SGDLS and YYNGEE. The CDR3 region is CASSHQTVPYNEQFF. The CDR3 nucleotides read TGTGCCAGCAGCCATCAAACGGTCCCGTACAATGAGCAGTTCTTC. The whole variable domain, filled in from reference TRBV9 and TRBJ2-1, reads DSGVTQTPKHLITATGQRVTLRCSPRSGDLSVYWYQQSLDQGLQFLIQYYNGEERAKGNILERFSAQQFPDLHSELNLSSLELGDSALYFCASSHQTVPYNEQFFGPGTRLTVL.

The sample holds a few counts of this clone. The gene calls are TRBV27 and TRBJ1-1; D is unresolved. CDR1 is MNHEY and CDR2 is SMNVEV in the germline V gene (reference sequence). Trimming stripped 4 bases from V and 6 bases from J, with 15 bases between. The CDR3 length is 14 residues. The CDR3 protein is CASSSKGIAPEAFF. CDR3 DNA: TGTGCCAGCAGTTCTAAGGGAATAGCACCTGAAGCTTTCTTT.

This rearrangement joins TRBV6-6 to TRBJ2-7; 8 nucleotides agree with TRBD2. V trimming: 6 bases; J trimming: 3 bases; junction bases outside the gene matches: 4. Germline V gives CDR1 MNHNY, CDR2 SVGAGI (reference sequence). This CDR3 is 13 amino acids long. As DNA, the CDR3 is TGTGCCAGCAGCATAGCGGGGCGCTACGAGCAGTACTTC. As protein: CASSIAGRYEQYF.

The chain links TRBV6-4 to TRBJ2-2; no clear D gene. The CDR3 consists of 16 residues. Germline V gene sequence: CDR1 MRHNA, CDR2 SNTAGT. Deletions cut 0 bases from V and 2 bases from J, with 10 bases between. CDR3 in amino acids: CASSDSGRLNTGELFF. In DNA, the CDR3 is TGTGCCAGCAGTGACTCGGGCAGGCTTAACACCGGGGAGCTGTTTTTT.

This rearrangement joins TRBV5-4 to TRBJ1-2; perhaps TRBD1 as D (5 bases). Between the trimmed V and J ends, which lost 4 bases and 0 bases, there was a span of 19 bases. CDR3 length equals 17 residues. The germline V gene encodes CDR1 SGHNT and CDR2 YYREEE (reference sequence). DNA for the CDR3: TGTGCCAGCAGCCCGCAGCCTCCAGGGCGAGCTAACTATGGCTACACCTTC. Translation gives CASSPQPPGRANYGYTF.

The V and J genes are TRBV7-9 and TRBJ1-2; 9 nucleotides line up with TRBD1. Germline CDR1 SEHNR, CDR2 FQNEAQ (reference sequence). The CDR3 covers 15 residues. The junction had 9 bases not matched to a gene; V was cut back by 5 bases and J by 5 bases. The DNA of the CDR3 is TGTGCCAGCAGCCCTAATCCGACAGGGGGATATGGCTACACCTTC. Residues: CASSPNPTGGYGYTF. Together with reference TRBV7-9 and TRBJ1-2, the CDR3 gives the full variable domain: DTGVSQNPRHKITKRGQNVTFRCDPISEHNRLYWYRQTLGQGPEFLTYFQNEAQLEKSRLLSDRFSAERPKGSFSTLEIQRTEQGDSAMYLCASSPNPTGGYGYTFGSGTRLTVV.

The rearrangement joins TRBV5-1 to TRBJ2-3, with 10 bases that match TRBD1. This CDR3 has 14 residues. V lost 5 bases to trimming and J lost 3 bases; unmatched junction nucleotides: 3. CDR1 is SGHRS and CDR2 is YFSETQ in the germline V gene. DNA for the CDR3: TGCGCCAGCAGGAGGGACAGGGGAACAGATACGCAGTATTTT. Amino acids: CASRRDRGTDTQYF.

V is TRBV2 and J is TRBJ2-5; 11 nucleotides line up with TRBD1. Germline trimming cut 10 bases from V and 1 base from J; bases unmatched to any gene: 14. The V gene's germline CDR1 is SNHLY and CDR2 FYNNEI. The CDR3 is 17 amino acids. As DNA, the CDR3 is TGTGCCACCTCTCCTTTGGGACAGGGGGGCCTCCAAGAGACCCAGTACTTC. Its protein product is CATSPLGQGGLQETQYF. The complete variable domain, with remaining parts taken from reference TRBV2 and TRBJ2-5, reads EPEVTQTPSHQVTQMGQEVILRCVPISNHLYFYWYRQILGQKVEFLVSFYNNEISEKSEIFDDQFSVERPDGSNFTLKIRSTKLEDSAMYFCATSPLGQGGLQETQYFGPGTRLLVL.

This clone was counted a few times. The chain links TRBV2 to TRBJ1-4, with D uncertain. This CDR3 contains 18 residues. Trimming stripped 5 bases from V and 0 bases from J, with 19 bases between. The V gene's germline CDR1 is SNHLY and CDR2 FYNNEI. Here the CDR3 DNA reads TGTGCCAGCAGTTTTCAAGGTCAGTCGGCTGCAACTAATGAAAAACTGTTTTTT. The encoded protein is CASSFQGQSAATNEKLFF.

This clone showed up just once. The chain is built from TRBV7-2 and TRBJ1-5; a possible D gene is TRBD1 (5 bases). CDR1 is SGHTA, CDR2 FQGNSA, per germline. Trimming cost V 4 bases and J 4 bases, with 11 bases left between them. This CDR3 has 14 amino acids. Written as DNA, the CDR3 is TGTGCCAGCAGCTACACGAACAGGAATCAGCCCCAGCATTTT. Translation: CASSYTNRNQPQHF.

The genes are TRBV10-3 and TRBJ2-2; D might be TRBD2 (6 bases). The CDR3 totals 15 residues. V was shortened by 6 bases and J by 6 bases, with 17 bases between the two germline ends. Germline-derived CDR1 and CDR2 are ENHRY and SYGVKD. The CDR3 reads CAIRPGLPLSGELFF. The CDR3 nucleotides read TGTGCCATCAGGCCGGGACTCCCACTTTCCGGGGAGCTGTTTTTT.

The chain is built from TRBV9 and TRBJ1-1; D is ambiguous. The germline V and J ends were trimmed by 4 bases and 3 bases, with 10 bases remaining between them. The CDR3 loop spans 13 amino acids. CDR1 SGDLS and CDR2 YYNGEE come from the germline V gene. The CDR3 bases are TGTGCCAGCAGCCCAGACGGGGACACTGAAGCTTTCTTT. This sequence encodes CASSPDGDTEAFF.

CDR3 nucleotides: TGTGCCTGGACCTCGGGCCTCCCGGGCACTGAAGCTTTCTTT. Its translation is CAWTSGLPGTEAFF. The chain is built from TRBV30 and TRBJ1-1; D unclear. Germline CDR1 is GTSNPN and CDR2 is SVGIG (reference sequence). This CDR3 is built from 14 residues. Trimming took off 4 bases at V and 4 bases at J, with 16 bases between the two ends.

The rearrangement uses TRBV9 and TRBJ2-5; possible D gene TRBD1, 6 bases. The CDR3 runs to 15 residues. Per the germline V gene, CDR1 is SGDLS and CDR2 is YYNGEE. The V and J ends lost 4 bases and 2 bases respectively, with 15 bases between them. The CDR3 DNA reads TGTGCCAGCAGCCCTAGGACAGTAAATCAAGAGACCCAGTACTTC. It yields the protein CASSPRTVNQETQYF.

This clone showed up just a few times. V gene TRBV4-2 combines with J gene TRBJ1-1; TRBD1 is a possible D gene (6 bases). CDR3 length: 15 amino acids. CDR1 is LGHNA, CDR2 YNFKEQ, per germline. V lost 3 bases, J lost 2 bases, and 13 bases lay in between. CDR3 sequence reads: CASSHPGTPNTEAFF. DNA of the CDR3: TGTGCCAGCAGCCACCCCGGGACACCTAACACTGAAGCTTTCTTT.

The rearrangement links TRBV4-2 to TRBJ2-1; a possible D gene is TRBD2 (7 bases). Germline V gives CDR1 LGHNA, CDR2 YNFKEQ. V lost 3 bases and J 6 bases, leaving 12 bases between the germline ends. This CDR3 contains 14 residues. CDR3 protein: CASSHGGGPNEQFF. As DNA, the CDR3 is TGTGCCAGCAGCCATGGCGGGGGCCCCAATGAGCAGTTCTTC.

This chain uses TRBV19 with TRBJ1-2; TRBD1 matches 9 bases. Germline CDR1 LNHDA, CDR2 SQIVND (reference sequence). The CDR3 sequence is 16 residues long. Trimming at V came to 6 bases and at J to 8 bases, leaving 16 bases not matched to a gene. This chain's CDR3 is CASRLTGGQDPWGYTF. The CDR3 bases are TGTGCCAGTAGACTAACAGGGGGCCAAGACCCTTGGGGCTACACCTTC.

The chain combines TRBV7-2 with TRBJ1-1; D may be TRBD1 (5 bases). The CDR3 sequence is 17 residues long. V was pared by 6 bases and J by 3 bases, with 23 bases between. CDR1 is SGHTA, CDR2 FQGNSA, per germline. CDR3 amino acids: CASRPPAPRARHTEAFF. CDR3 nucleotide sequence: TGTGCCAGCAGGCCCCCAGCCCCCAGGGCCCGTCACACTGAAGCTTTCTTT.